These 16 T cell receptor beta chains were all obtained from the same sample, sequenced in a study of OX40 agonist ivuxolimab in advanced cancers. Data came from immunoSEQ multiplex PCR; TCRdb stores just in-frame clones and leaves some out. The profile shows tens of thousands of clones, around 90% of them singletons. Here the sequenced sample was CD4+ or CD8+ T cells sorted from blood, taken in a trial of the OX40 agonist ivuxolimab. The origin of the receptors is an adult with an advanced solid tumor such as melanoma, head and neck, liver or kidney cancer.

This rearrangement joins TRBV11-3 to TRBJ2-1; 7 nucleotides align to TRBD2. Germline loops: CDR1 SGHNT, CDR2 YENEEA. Trimming at V came to 5 bases and at J to 7 bases, leaving 8 bases not matched to a gene. This CDR3 has 14 residues. The CDR3 loop reads CASSTGGSSNEQFF. CDR3 in DNA: TGTGCCAGCAGCACCGGGGGGTCATCAAATGAGCAGTTCTTC.

The rearrangement joins TRBV27 to TRBJ1-6, with 7 bases matching TRBD1. From germline, CDR1 is MNHEY and CDR2 SMNVEV (reference sequence). V dropped 6 bases and J dropped 3; count of bases not matched to a gene: 8. CDR3 length: 16 residues. CDR3: CASSSGQPIYNSPLHF. CDR3 bases: TGTGCCAGCAGCTCGGGACAGCCAATCTATAATTCACCCCTCCACTTT.

The chain uses TRBV10-2 and TRBJ1-5, with D maybe TRBD1 (5 bases). The V end was cut by 3 bases, the J end by 7 bases, with 10 bases between. Germline values: CDR1 WSHSY, CDR2 SAAADI. The CDR3 contains 13 residues. DNA for the CDR3: TGCGCCAGCAGTGATTCGGGGCGCCAGCCCCAGCATTTT. This sequence encodes CASSDSGRQPQHF.

The chain couples TRBV7-8 to TRBJ1-6; unclear D gene. The germline V gene encodes CDR1 SGHVS and CDR2 FQNEAQ. The length of the CDR3 is 15 residues. The V and J ends lost 1 base and 7 bases respectively, with 11 bases between them. The CDR3 DNA sequence: TGTGCCAGCAGCTTAGGAGCAGGCGGCAATTCACCCCTCCACTTT. Translating gives CASSLGAGGNSPLHF.

The CDR3 DNA sequence: TGTGCCAGCATAAGTTCCCTAGGTCGGAATCAGCCCCAGCATTTT. Protein: CASISSLGRNQPQHF. The chain combines TRBV6-1 with TRBJ1-5; D is ambiguous. The germline V gene encodes CDR1 MNHNS and CDR2 SASEGT. The CDR3 covers 15 residues. The ends were cut back, 7 bases at V and 4 bases at J, with 17 bases in the middle.

The chain employs TRBV4-1 and TRBJ2-7; D is unclear. CDR3 length equals 16 residues. Trimming took 3 bases from V and 5 from J, leaving 20 bases between them. Germline CDR1 and CDR2: MGHRA and YSYEKL. CDR3 DNA: TGCGCCAGCAGCCAGGGTAGTTATGTCGGACGGGACGAGCAGTACTTC. It codes for CASSQGSYVGRDEQYF.

The chain has TRBV10-3 and TRBJ2-2; 9 bases fit TRBD1. Unmatched junction bases numbered 6, after V lost 6 bases and J lost 7 bases. The CDR3 is 14 residues long. Looked up from germline, CDR1 is ENHRY and CDR2 is SYGVKD. CDR3 sequence reads: CAIRDRGLIGELFF. Here the CDR3 DNA reads TGTGCCATCAGGGACAGGGGATTGATCGGGGAGCTGTTTTTT.

The chain carries TRBV7-6 and TRBJ2-1, with 12 bases matching TRBD2. Germline CDR1 and CDR2: SGHVS and FNYEAQ. V was pared by 5 bases and J by 9 bases, with 8 bases of the junction left unmatched. This CDR3 is built from 15 residues. DNA for the CDR3: TGTGCCAGCAGCCTGACTAGCGGGAGTTTGGGTGAGCAGTTCTTC. Its translation is CASSLTSGSLGEQFF.

The gene calls are TRBV2 and TRBJ1-2; D remains unclear. Trimming stripped 2 bases from V and 0 bases from J, with 10 bases between. The CDR3 extends over 15 amino acids. Per germline, CDR1 SNHLY and CDR2 FYNNEI. The CDR3 nucleotides read TGTGCCAGCAGTGAAAGTGGAGCGACTAACTATGGCTACACCTTC. The encoded protein is CASSESGATNYGYTF.

The sample holds one count of this clone. This rearrangement joins TRBV5-1 to TRBJ2-3; tentatively, D is TRBD2 (6 bases). Trimming shortened V by 4 bases and J by 0 bases, and 12 bases separated the two germline ends. The CDR3 is 15 residues long. Germline assignment: CDR1 SGHRS and CDR2 YFSETQ. CDR3 DNA sequence: TGCGCCAGCAGCCGGCCGGAGGGAAGCACAGATACGCAGTATTTT. It encodes CASSRPEGSTDTQYF.

The chain is built from TRBV29-1 and TRBJ1-1, with a possible D match to TRBD1 (5 bases). Trimming left V 7 bases short and J 3 bases short, with 12 bases between. There are 12 residues in the CDR3. Germline V CDR1 and CDR2: SQVTM, ANQGSEA. The CDR3 DNA reads TGCAGCGCCTGGGACGGAGACACTGAAGCTTTCTTT. Its protein is CSAWDGDTEAFF. The full variable domain, with the rest looked up from reference TRBV29-1 and TRBJ1-1, is SAVISQKPSRDICQRGTSLTIQCQVDSQVTMMFWYRQQPGQSLTLIATANQGSEATYESGFVIDKFPISRPNLTFSTLTVSNMSPEDSSIYLCSAWDGDTEAFFGQGTRLTVV.

This clone appeared a few times. The CDR3 loop reads CASSLGAYEQYF. The CDR3 coding sequence is TGTGCCAGCAGCTTAGGGGCCTACGAGCAGTACTTC. The chain links TRBV7-9 to TRBJ2-7; D uncertain. Trimming took off 1 base at V and 2 bases at J, with 3 bases between the two ends. Germline V gives CDR1 SEHNR, CDR2 FQNEAQ (reference sequence). The CDR3 consists of 12 residues.

The V call is TRBV25-1, the J call TRBJ2-7; 7 nucleotides line up with TRBD1. CDR3 length: 16 residues. Germline loops: CDR1 MGHDK, CDR2 SYGVNS. Trimming cost V 2 bases and J 3 bases; bases outside gene matches: 10. For the CDR3, the DNA is TGTGCCAGCAGTGAAGATTACAGGGGTTCACACTACGAGCAGTACTTC. Amino acid sequence: CASSEDYRGSHYEQYF.

The chain combines TRBV4-1 with TRBJ2-2, with 11 positions matching TRBD2. The CDR3 has 18 residues. Germline V lookup: CDR1 MGHRA, CDR2 YSYEKL. V lost 4 bases and J lost 6; bases outside the gene matches: 13. The CDR3 DNA follows: TGCGCCAGCAGCCTAACCGGTCTAGCGGGAGGACTGGCCGGGGAGCTGTTTTTT. Protein sequence: CASSLTGLAGGLAGELFF.

This sequence joins TRBV5-4 and TRBJ2-4; 11 nucleotides match TRBD1. The CDR3 covers 16 residues. Germline-derived CDR1 and CDR2 are SGHNT and YYREEE (reference sequence). V shed 4 bases, J shed 1 base, and the junction held 4 bases outside the gene matches. CDR3 region: CASSPDRGLAKNIQYF. DNA of the CDR3: TGTGCCAGCAGCCCGGACAGGGGGCTGGCCAAAAACATTCAGTACTTC.

J is TRBJ1-1 and V is TRBV2, with TRBD1 matching over 7 bases. The CDR3 is 13 amino acids. The germline V gene has CDR1 SNHLY and CDR2 FYNNEI. V shed 7 bases, J shed 5 bases, and the junction held 7 bases outside the gene matches. The CDR3 sequence is CASNGGQVTEAFF. CDR3 nucleotides: TGTGCCAGCAATGGCGGACAGGTGACTGAAGCTTTCTTT. Full variable domain (rest looked up from reference TRBV2 and TRBJ1-1): EPEVTQTPSHQVTQMGQEVILRCVPISNHLYFYWYRQILGQKVEFLVSFYNNEISEKSEIFDDQFSVERPDGSNFTLKIRSTKLEDSAMYFCASNGGQVTEAFFGQGTRLTVV.